These 8 T cell receptor beta chains originate from one sample sequenced in a study of tumor-infiltrating lymphocytes in primary liver carcinoma. DNA and RNA were both co-extracted from approximately 22-30 mg of bulk tissue that had not been sorted. The researchers produced TCR beta cDNA from around 0.5 ug total RNA with a constant-region primer. A slightly modified ARM-PCR protocol with three nested multiplex PCR rounds produced these TCR beta libraries. The two initial PCR rounds, approximately 10 cycles each, used TRBV1-TRBV30 forward and C-beta reverse primers. Each CDR3 protein gets one entry after TCRdb re-called the multiplex PCR reads with MiXCR. The sample includes 25,000 to 35,000 distinct CDR3 sequences, approximately 80% of them seen just once. The sequencing sample was made of liver tumor tissue from sampling region 5. Sample subset: tumor region T5, tumor centre. All receptors come from a man in his forties with primary liver carcinoma and hepatitis B virus infection.

Remarks on this clonotype: Relative to the germline gene, one junction end is altered; a read error may explain this. This chain's CDR3 is CASRCHSSGTAYEQYF. For the CDR3, the DNA is TGCGCCAGCAGGTGCCATTCTTCAGGGACAGCCTACGAGCAGTACTTC. This rearrangement joins TRBV11-2 to TRBJ2-7; 7 bases line up with TRBD1. This CDR3 is built from 16 residues. Germline values: CDR1 SGHAT, CDR2 FQNNGV.

In the case of this clonotype: A much larger clone differs by one base, so this may be a read error. The chain uses TRBV11-2 and TRBJ2-3, with D possibly TRBD1 on 6 matching bases. The CDR3 spans 15 residues. Looked up from germline, CDR1 is SGHAT and CDR2 is FQNNGV. V gave up 7 bases and J gave up 5 bases, with 19 bases separating them. CDR3 in DNA: TGTGCCAGCACCGTGCTACAGGGTCGGCTAGATACGCAGTATTTT. Protein product: CASTVLQGRLDTQYF.

By proportion, this clonotype is medium-sized. V is TRBV10-2 and J is TRBJ1-1; D gene ambiguous. Germline V gene data show CDR1 as WSHSY and CDR2 as SAAADI. Trimming stripped 3 bases from V and 8 bases from J, with 7 bases between. This CDR3 spans 11 amino acids. The chain's CDR3 is CASSEGHEAFF. In DNA, the CDR3 is TGCGCCAGCAGTGAAGGGCACGAAGCTTTCTTT.

With respect to this clonotype: The CDR3 ends on some other residue instead of the conserved phenylalanine or tryptophan, so this is likely a read error. It is unclear where the CDR3 begins or ends on the DNA, so no DNA is shown, and the CDR3 is as TCRdb lists it. V usage is TRBV25-1 and J usage is TRBJ1-1; the table's D call, TRBD1, was not checked against the DNA. The germline gives CDR1 MGHDK, CDR2 SYGVNS. The CDR3 spans 13 residues, counting both ends. This chain's CDR3 is CASRGQMNTEALS.

On this clonotype: One end of the junction is discordant with germline, which a read error may explain. This chain joins TRBV4-2 and TRBJ1-6; D is possibly TRBD1 (5 bases). The CDR3 sequence is 17 residues long. Germline assignment: CDR1 LGHNA and CDR2 YNFKEQ. The CDR3 bases are TGTGCCAGCGGCCAAGATCCGGGGGGGACCTATAATTCGCCCCTCCACTTT. Its translation: CASGQDPGGTYNSPLHF.

Comments on this clonotype: One end of the junction varies from germline; a read error may be responsible. The chain has TRBV29-1 and TRBJ2-7; a weak D match, TRBD2 (6 bases). The germline V gene encodes CDR1 SQVTM and CDR2 ANQGSEA. This CDR3 has 13 residues. The CDR3 sequence: CSVGATGSYEQYF. The CDR3 region has the DNA TGCAGCGTTGGTGCTACCGGGAGCTACGAGCAATACTTC.

As to this clonotype: Sequence at one end of the junction differs from germline and may be a read error. The V and J genes are TRBV12-3 or TRBV12-4 and TRBJ1-5; 9 bases fit TRBD1. The CDR3 spans 16 residues. CDR3 in DNA: TGTGTCAGCAGGTCCCAAGGGGGACAGGGCAGTCAGCCCCAGCATTTT. This translates into CVSRSQGGQGSQPQHF.

Comments on this clonotype: Sequence at one end of the junction differs from germline and may be a read error. The genes are TRBV29-1 and TRBJ1-1; weak D call: TRBD1 (5 bases). This CDR3 contains 13 residues. Germline assignment: CDR1 SQVTM and CDR2 ANQGSEA. The CDR3 sequence is CCFRVTMNIEAFF. The CDR3 nucleotides are TGCTGCTTCAGGGTTACGATGAACATTGAAGCTTTCTTT.